A selection of T cell receptor beta chains follows, all from one sample in a study of blood T cells in healthy people across ages. MiXCR, run by TCRdb on the 5' RACE reads, gives a single entry per CDR3 protein. The data show about 570,000 distinct CDR3 sequences, approximately 30% seen once. What was sequenced was blood. The receptors were sampled from a woman aged 70 to 79 in good health. Each CDR3 is given with its conserved first and last residue.

CDR3aa | j_gene | v_gene
CSVQTGGDEQYF | TRBJ2-7 | TRBV29-1
CASSLGGPVANQETQYF | TRBJ2-5 | TRBV5-1
CSVLGSAKNIQYF | TRBJ2-4 | TRBV29-1
CASSLILAVSYNEQFF | TRBJ2-1 | TRBV7-9
CASSSVGAGETQYF | TRBJ2-5 | TRBV7-2
CATTGAYNEQFF | NA | TRBV6-5
CSVEIGDNEQFF | TRBJ2-1 | TRBV29-1
CASSPGTGDYEQYF | TRBJ2-7 | TRBV18
CSARVTGGDHSPLHF | TRBJ1-6 | TRBV20-1
CASSPTTNTGELFF | TRBJ2-2 | TRBV18
CASSQQPGPGNTIYF | TRBJ1-3 | TRBV3-1
CASSQDLGSSGANVLTF | TRBJ2-6 | TRBV14
CASSLHRGRMEKLLF | TRBJ1-4 | TRBV6-2/TRBV6-3
CASRTGGTNTDTQYF | TRBJ2-3 | TRBV6-5
CASTMTPGWGYTF | TRBJ1-2 | TRBV12-3/TRBV12-4
CASSQPGQGYTSYEQYF | TRBJ2-7 | TRBV4-1